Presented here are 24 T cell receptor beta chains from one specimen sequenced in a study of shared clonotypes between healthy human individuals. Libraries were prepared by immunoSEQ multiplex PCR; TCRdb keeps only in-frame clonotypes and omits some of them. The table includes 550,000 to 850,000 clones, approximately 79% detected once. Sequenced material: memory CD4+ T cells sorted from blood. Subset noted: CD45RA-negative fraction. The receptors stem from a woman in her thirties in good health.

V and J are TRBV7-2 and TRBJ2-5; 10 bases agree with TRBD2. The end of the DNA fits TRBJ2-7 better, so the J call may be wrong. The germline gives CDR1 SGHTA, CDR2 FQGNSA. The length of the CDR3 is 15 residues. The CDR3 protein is CASSLVAGGTYEQYF. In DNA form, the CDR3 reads TGTGCCAGCAGCTTAGTAGCGGGAGGTACTTACGAGCAGTACTTC.

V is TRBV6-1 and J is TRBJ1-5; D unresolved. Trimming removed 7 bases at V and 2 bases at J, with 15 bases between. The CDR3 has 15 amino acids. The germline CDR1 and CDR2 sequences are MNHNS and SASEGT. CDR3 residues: CASTLVGLGNQPQHF. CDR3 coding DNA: TGTGCCAGCACCCTGGTAGGGTTGGGCAATCAGCCCCAGCATTTT.

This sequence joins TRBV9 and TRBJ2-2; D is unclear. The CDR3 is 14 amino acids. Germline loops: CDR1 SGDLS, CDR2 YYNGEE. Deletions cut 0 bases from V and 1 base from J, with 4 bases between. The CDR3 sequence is CASSVDGNTGELFF. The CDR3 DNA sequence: TGTGCCAGCAGCGTAGACGGGAACACCGGGGAGCTGTTTTTT.

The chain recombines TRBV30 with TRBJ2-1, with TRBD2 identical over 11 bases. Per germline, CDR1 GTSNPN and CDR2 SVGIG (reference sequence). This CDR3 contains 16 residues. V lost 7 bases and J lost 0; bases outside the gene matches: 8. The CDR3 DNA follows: TGTGCCTCCATAGCGGGAGGGCCCCTCTCCTACAATGAGCAGTTCTTC. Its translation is CASIAGGPLSYNEQFF.

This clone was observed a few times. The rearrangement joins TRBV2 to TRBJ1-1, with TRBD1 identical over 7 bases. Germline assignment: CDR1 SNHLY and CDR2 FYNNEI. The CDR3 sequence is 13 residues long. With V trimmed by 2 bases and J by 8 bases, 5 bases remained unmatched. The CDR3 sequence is CASSEFLDREAFF. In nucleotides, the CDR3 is TGTGCCAGCAGTGAATTTCTGGACAGGGAAGCTTTCTTT. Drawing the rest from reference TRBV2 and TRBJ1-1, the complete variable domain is EPEVTQTPSHQVTQMGQEVILRCVPISNHLYFYWYRQILGQKVEFLVSFYNNEISEKSEIFDDQFSVERPDGSNFTLKIRSTKLEDSAMYFCASSEFLDREAFFGQGTRLTVV.

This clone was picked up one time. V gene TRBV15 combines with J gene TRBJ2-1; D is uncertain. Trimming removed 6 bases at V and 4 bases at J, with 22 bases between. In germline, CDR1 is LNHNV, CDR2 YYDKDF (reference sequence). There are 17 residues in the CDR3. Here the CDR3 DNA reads TGTGCCACCAGTGCGAGGTCGGAGCGATTCCGATACAATGAGCAGTTCTTC. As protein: CATSARSERFRYNEQFF. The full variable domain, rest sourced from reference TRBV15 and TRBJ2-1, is DAMVIQNPRYQVTQFGKPVTLSCSQTLNHNVMYWYQQKSSQAPKLLFHYYDKDFNNEADTPDNFQSRRPNTSFCFLDIRSPGLGDTAMYLCATSARSERFRYNEQFFGPGTRLTVL.

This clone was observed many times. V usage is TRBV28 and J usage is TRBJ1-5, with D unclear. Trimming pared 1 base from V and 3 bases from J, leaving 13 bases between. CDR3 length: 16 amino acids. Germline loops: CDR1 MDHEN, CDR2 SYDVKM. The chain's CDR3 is CASSLSTSGLNQPQHF. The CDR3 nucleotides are TGTGCCAGCAGTTTATCTACAAGTGGACTCAATCAGCCCCAGCATTTT.

CDR3 DNA sequence: TGCGCCAGCAGCTTGGGTCGAGCCCTGGGGGGAAAACTGTTTTTT. This codes for CASSLGRALGGKLFF. The chain recombines TRBV5-1 with TRBJ1-4, with a tentative D call TRBD1 (5 bases). The CDR3 length is 15 residues. CDR1 and CDR2 (germline): SGHRS, YFSETQ. V was pared by 0 bases and J by 10 bases, with 16 bases between.

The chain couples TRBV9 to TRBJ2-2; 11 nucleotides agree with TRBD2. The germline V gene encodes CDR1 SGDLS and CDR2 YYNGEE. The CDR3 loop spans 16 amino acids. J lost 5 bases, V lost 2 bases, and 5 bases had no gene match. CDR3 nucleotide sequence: TGTGCCAGCAGCGTTCGACCTAGCGGGAGGACCGGGGAGCTGTTTTTT. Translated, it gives CASSVRPSGRTGELFF.

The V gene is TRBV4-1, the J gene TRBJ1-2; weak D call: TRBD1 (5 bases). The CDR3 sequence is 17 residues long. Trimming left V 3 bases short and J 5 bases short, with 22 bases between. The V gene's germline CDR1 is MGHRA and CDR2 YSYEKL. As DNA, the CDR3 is TGCGCCAGCAGCCACCCTGTTGGGGGACCCACTTCTTATGGCTACACCTTC. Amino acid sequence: CASSHPVGGPTSYGYTF.

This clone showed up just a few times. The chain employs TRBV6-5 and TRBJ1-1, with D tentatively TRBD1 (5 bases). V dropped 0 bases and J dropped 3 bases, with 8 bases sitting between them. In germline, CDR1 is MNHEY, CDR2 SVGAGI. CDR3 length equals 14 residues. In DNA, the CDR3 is TGTGCCAGCAGTTACTCGCAGGGAGACACTGAAGCTTTCTTT. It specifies CASSYSQGDTEAFF.

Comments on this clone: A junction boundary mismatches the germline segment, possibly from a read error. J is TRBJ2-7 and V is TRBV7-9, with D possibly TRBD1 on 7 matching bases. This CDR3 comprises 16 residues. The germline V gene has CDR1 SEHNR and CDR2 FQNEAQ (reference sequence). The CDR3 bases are TGTGCCAGCAGCCTAGCGTACAGGGGCCAATTCTACGAGCAGTACTTC. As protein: CASSLAYRGQFYEQYF.

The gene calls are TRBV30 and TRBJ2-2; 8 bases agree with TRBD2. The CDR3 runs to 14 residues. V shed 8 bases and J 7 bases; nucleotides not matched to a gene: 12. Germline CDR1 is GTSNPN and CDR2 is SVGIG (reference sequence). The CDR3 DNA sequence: TGTGCCGCTCACGGGGCGAGCGGGGGCGGGGAGCTGTTTTTT. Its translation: CAAHGASGGGELFF.

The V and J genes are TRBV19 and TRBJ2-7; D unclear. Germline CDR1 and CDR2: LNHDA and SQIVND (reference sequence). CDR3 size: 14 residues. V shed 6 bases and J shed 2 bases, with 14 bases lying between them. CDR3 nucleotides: TGTGCCAGTAGCCTCTCAGGTAGGGCCTACGAGCAGTACTTC. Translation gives CASSLSGRAYEQYF.

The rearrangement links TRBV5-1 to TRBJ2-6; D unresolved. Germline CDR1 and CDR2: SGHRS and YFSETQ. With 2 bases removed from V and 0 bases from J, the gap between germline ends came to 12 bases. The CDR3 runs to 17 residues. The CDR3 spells CASSFGSQSSGANVLTF. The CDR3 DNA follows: TGCGCCAGCAGCTTCGGCAGCCAGAGCTCTGGGGCCAACGTCCTGACTTTC.

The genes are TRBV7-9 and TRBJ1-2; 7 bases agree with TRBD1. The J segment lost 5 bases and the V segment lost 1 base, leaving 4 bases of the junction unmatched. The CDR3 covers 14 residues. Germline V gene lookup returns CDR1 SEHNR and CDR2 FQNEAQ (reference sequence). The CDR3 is CASSLEGTAYGYTF. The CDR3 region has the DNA TGTGCCAGCAGCTTAGAGGGGACAGCTTATGGCTACACCTTC. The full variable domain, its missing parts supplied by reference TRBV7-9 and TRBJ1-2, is DTGVSQNPRHKITKRGQNVTFRCDPISEHNRLYWYRQTLGQGPEFLTYFQNEAQLEKSRLLSDRFSAERPKGSFSTLEIQRTEQGDSAMYLCASSLEGTAYGYTFGSGTRLTVV.

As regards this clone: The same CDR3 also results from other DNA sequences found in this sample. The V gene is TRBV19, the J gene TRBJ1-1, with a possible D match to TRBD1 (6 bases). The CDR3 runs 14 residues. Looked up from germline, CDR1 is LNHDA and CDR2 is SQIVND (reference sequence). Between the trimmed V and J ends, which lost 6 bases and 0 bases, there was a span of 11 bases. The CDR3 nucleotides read TGTGCCAGTAGCACTGGACAGATGAACACTGAAGCTTTCTTT. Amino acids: CASSTGQMNTEAFF.

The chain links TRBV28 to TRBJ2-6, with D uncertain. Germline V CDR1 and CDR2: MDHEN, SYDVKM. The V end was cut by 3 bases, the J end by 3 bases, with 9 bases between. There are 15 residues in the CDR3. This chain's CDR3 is CASSLHQFGANVLTF. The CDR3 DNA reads TGTGCCAGCAGTTTGCATCAGTTTGGGGCCAACGTCCTGACTTTC.

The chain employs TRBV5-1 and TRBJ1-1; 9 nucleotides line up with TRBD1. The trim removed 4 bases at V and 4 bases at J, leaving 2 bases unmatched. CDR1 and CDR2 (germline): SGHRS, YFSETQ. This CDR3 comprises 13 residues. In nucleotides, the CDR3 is TGCGCCAGCAGCGGGGGACAGGGCACTGAAGCTTTCTTT. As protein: CASSGGQGTEAFF. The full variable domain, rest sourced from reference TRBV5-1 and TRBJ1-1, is KAGVTQTPRYLIKTRGQQVTLSCSPISGHRSVSWYQQTPGQGLQFLFEYFSETQRNKGNFPGRFSGRQFSNSRSEMNVSTLELGDSALYLCASSGGQGTEAFFGQGTRLTVV.

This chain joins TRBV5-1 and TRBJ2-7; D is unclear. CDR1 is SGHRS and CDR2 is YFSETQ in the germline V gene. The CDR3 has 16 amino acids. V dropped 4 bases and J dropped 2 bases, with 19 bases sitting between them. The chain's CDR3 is CASSHTIGRLTYEQYF. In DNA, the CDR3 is TGCGCCAGCAGCCATACGATCGGGCGGCTAACCTACGAGCAGTACTTC.

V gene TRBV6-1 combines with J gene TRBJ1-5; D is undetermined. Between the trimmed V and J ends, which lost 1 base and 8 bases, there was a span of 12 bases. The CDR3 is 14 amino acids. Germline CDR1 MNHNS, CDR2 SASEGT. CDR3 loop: CASSEGRAREPQHF. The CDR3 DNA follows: TGTGCCAGCAGTGAAGGGAGGGCGAGGGAGCCCCAGCATTTT.

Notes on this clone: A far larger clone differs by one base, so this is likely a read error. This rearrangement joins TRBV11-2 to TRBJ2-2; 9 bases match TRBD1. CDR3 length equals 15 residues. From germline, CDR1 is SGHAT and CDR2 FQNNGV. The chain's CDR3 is CASSLGDRDSGELFF. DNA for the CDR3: TGCGCCAGCAGCTTGGGGGACAGGGACTCCGGGGAGCTGTTTTTT.

The CDR3: CASSLRDEQYF. CDR3 coding DNA: TGTGCCAGCAGCCTAAGGGACGAGCAGTACTTC. The chain has TRBV14 and TRBJ2-7; no clear D. V was pared by 4 bases and J by 5 bases, with 6 bases between. Germline assignment: CDR1 SGHDN and CDR2 FVKESK. This CDR3 is built from 11 residues.

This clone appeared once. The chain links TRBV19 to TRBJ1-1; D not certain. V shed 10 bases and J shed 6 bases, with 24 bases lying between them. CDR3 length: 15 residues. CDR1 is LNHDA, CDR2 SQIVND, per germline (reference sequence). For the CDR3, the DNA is TGTGCCATTCCGGACCTCGGGAGGAGGACGCCTGAAGCTTTCTTT. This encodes CAIPDLGRRTPEAFF.